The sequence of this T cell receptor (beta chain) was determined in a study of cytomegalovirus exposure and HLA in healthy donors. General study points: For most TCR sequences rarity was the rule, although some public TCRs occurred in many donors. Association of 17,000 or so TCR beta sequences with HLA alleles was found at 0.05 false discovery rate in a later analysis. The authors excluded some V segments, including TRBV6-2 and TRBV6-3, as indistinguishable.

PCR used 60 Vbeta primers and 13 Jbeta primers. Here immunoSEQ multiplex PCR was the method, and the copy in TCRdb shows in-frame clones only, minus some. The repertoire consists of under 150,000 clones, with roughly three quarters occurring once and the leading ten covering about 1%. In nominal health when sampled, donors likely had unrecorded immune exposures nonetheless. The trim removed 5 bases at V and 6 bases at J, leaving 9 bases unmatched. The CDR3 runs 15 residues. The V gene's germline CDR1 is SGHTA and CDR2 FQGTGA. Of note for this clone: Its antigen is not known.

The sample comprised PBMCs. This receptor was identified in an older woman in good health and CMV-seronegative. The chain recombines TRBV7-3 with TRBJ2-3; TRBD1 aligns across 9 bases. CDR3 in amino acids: CASSVGTGSWDTQYF. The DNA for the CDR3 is TGTGCCAGCAGCGTAGGGACAGGGTCCTGGGATACGCAGTATTTT.